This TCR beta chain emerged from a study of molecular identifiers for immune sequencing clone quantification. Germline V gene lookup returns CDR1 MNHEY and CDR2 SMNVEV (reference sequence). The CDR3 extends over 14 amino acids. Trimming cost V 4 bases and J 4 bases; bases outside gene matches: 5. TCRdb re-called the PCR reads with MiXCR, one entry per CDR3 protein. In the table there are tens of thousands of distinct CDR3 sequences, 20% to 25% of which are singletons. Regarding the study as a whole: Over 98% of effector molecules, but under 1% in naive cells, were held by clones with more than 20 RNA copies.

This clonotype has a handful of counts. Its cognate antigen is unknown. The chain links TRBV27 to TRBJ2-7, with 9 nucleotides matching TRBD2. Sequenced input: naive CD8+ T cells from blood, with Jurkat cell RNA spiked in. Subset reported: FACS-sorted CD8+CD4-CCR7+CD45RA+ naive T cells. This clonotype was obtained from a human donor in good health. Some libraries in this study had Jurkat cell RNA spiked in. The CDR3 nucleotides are TGTGCCAGCAGTTCCGGGACTAGCTTTTACGAGCAGTACTTC. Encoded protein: CASSSGTSFYEQYF.